This is a list of T cell receptor beta chains from one sample in a study of blood T cell repertoires in COVID-19. Using immunoSEQ multiplex PCR, the repertoire was profiled, and TCRdb retains in-frame clones only, with some absent. Of around 300,000 clones in the sample, roughly nine tenths were seen once. The sequenced material came from PBMCs or T cells enriched from blood (not recorded which). Source of these receptors: a young woman who had recovered from COVID-19. The CDR3 runs from the conserved cysteine through the conserved F or W. A D gene is named only where the DNA matches it firmly. Rows may omit the clone size; those that give it use once, few, many or a size class.

D gene	J gene	clone size	CDR3 length	V gene	CDR3 protein	CDR3 DNA
TRBD1	TRBJ1-4	-	13	TRBV2	CASSEQGAEKLFF	TGTGCCAGCAGTGAACAGGGGGCAGAAAAACTGTTTTTT
TRBD1	TRBJ2-3	-	13	TRBV19	CASSTQGSDTQYF	TGTGCCAGTAGTACACAGGGGTCAGATACGCAGTATTTT
TRBD1	TRBJ1-1	once	14	TRBV13	CASSSQGVNTEAFF	TGTGCCAGCAGCTCCCAGGGGGTTAACACTGAAGCTTTCTTT
TRBD1	TRBJ2-3	once	15	TRBV7-7	CASSAGQGGTDTQYF	TGTGCTAGCAGTGCGGGACAGGGCGGAACAGATACGCAGTATTTT
-	TRBJ1-1	-	14	TRBV27	CASIGWGHDTEAFF	TGTGCCAGCATCGGCTGGGGGCACGACACTGAAGCTTTCTTT
TRBD1	TRBJ1-2	-	15	TRBV19	CASSTRTGDHYGYTF	TGTGCCAGTAGTACCCGGACAGGGGATCACTATGGCTACACCTTC
-	TRBJ1-4	-	14	TRBV18	CASSIQAGKEKLFF	TGTGCCAGCTCGATCCAAGCGGGCAAAGAAAAACTGTTTTTT
TRBD2	TRBJ2-5	-	18	TRBV3-1/TRBV3-2	CASSQDLSGGAGIETQYF	TGTGCCAGCAGCCAAGATCTAAGCGGGGGGGCCGGGATAGAGACCCAGTACTTC
-	TRBJ1-1	-	13	TRBV19	CASSIQGHLEAFF	TGTGCCAGTAGTATACAGGGACACCTTGAAGCTTTCTTT
-	TRBJ1-2	-	15	TRBV18	CASSPGAGVRYGYTF	TGTGCCAGCTCACCAGGGGCAGGGGTGAGGTATGGCTACACCTTC
TRBD1	TRBJ2-5	-	15	TRBV15	CATSRRDRGQETQYF	TGTGCCACCAGCAGGAGGGACAGGGGACAAGAGACCCAGTACTTC
-	TRBJ1-1	-	13	TRBV12-3/TRBV12-4	CASTPTVNTEAFF	TGTGCCAGCACTCCTACCGTGAACACTGAAGCTTTCTTT
TRBD1	TRBJ2-7	once	15	TRBV5-1	CASSTWTGPSYEQYF	TGCGCCAGCAGCACCTGGACAGGTCCCTCCTACGAGCAGTACTTC
-	TRBJ2-1	-	14	TRBV20-1	CSASPPGKYNEQFF	TGCAGTGCTAGTCCGCCAGGGAAGTACAATGAGCAGTTCTTC
-	TRBJ2-4	once	15	TRBV6-5	CAREGIGGTKNIQYF	TGTGCCAGGGAGGGGATCGGGGGAACCAAAAACATTCAGTACTTC
TRBD1	TRBJ2-5	-	14	TRBV7-7	CASSFGPRGETQYF	TGTGCTAGCAGCTTTGGCCCCAGGGGGGAGACCCAGTACTTC
-	TRBJ2-3	-	15	TRBV5-4	CASSLTSSSTDTQYF	TGTGCCAGCAGCCTAACTAGCAGCAGCACAGATACGCAGTATTTT
-	TRBJ1-6	-	15	TRBV28	CASSSLGGGNSPLHF	TGTGCCAGCAGTTCTTTAGGGGGGGGTAATTCACCCCTCCACTTT
TRBD1	TRBJ1-6	-	16	TRBV28	CASQTLQGAGNSPLHF	TGTGCCAGCCAGACACTCCAGGGGGCGGGTAATTCACCCCTCCACTTT
-	TRBJ2-3	-	14	TRBV13	CASSLRQITDTQYF	TGTGCCAGCAGCCTCCGACAAATCACAGATACGCAGTATTTT
TRBD1	TRBJ2-7	-	14	TRBV7-9	CASSPGQGYHEQYF	TGTGCCAGCAGCCCGGGACAGGGCTACCACGAGCAGTACTTC
-	TRBJ1-2	-	11	TRBV29-1	CSVDGPYGYTF	TGCAGCGTTGATGGCCCCTATGGCTACACCTTC
TRBD1	TRBJ1-2	-	14	TRBV2	CASSEVQGGYGYTF	TGTGCCAGCAGTGAAGTTCAGGGGGGCTATGGCTACACCTTC
-	TRBJ2-2	-	14	TRBV4-2	CASSPQGHTGELFF	TGTGCCAGCAGCCCGCAGGGCCACACCGGGGAGCTGTTTTTT
TRBD1	TRBJ1-2	-	14	TRBV5-4	CASSPGQGFGGYTF	TGTGCCAGCAGCCCGGGACAGGGGTTTGGTGGCTACACCTTC
TRBD2	TRBJ2-3	-	16	TRBV7-2	CASSLGLAVFTDTQYF	TGTGCCAGCAGCTTAGGGCTAGCGGTTTTCACAGATACGCAGTATTTT
TRBD1	TRBJ2-1	-	15	TRBV5-1	CASSVPGQVANEQFF	TGCGCCAGCAGCGTGCCGGGACAGGTTGCCAATGAGCAGTTCTTC
-	TRBJ2-7	-	16	TRBV14	CASSPSLRGPTYEQYF	TGTGCCAGCAGCCCGTCCCTCAGGGGACCCACCTACGAGCAGTACTTC
TRBD2	TRBJ2-1	-	19	TRBV15	CATSRDKAGGIKGYNEQFF	TGTGCCACCAGCAGAGATAAAGCGGGGGGTATAAAGGGCTACAATGAGCAGTTCTTC
TRBD2	TRBJ2-5	-	14	TRBV19	CASSWGGMEETQYF	TGTGCCAGTAGCTGGGGGGGAATGGAAGAGACCCAGTACTTC
-	TRBJ1-1	-	14	TRBV5-4	CASSLWGRNTEAFF	TGTGCCAGCAGCTTGTGGGGCAGGAACACTGAAGCTTTCTTT
TRBD1	TRBJ2-1	-	15	TRBV19	CASSILQGSYNEQFF	TGTGCCAGTAGTATCCTACAGGGGTCCTACAATGAGCAGTTCTTC
-	TRBJ1-5	few	14	TRBV6-5	CASSSIPTGQPQHF	TGTGCCAGCAGTTCCATCCCGACAGGACAGCCCCAGCATTTT
TRBD1	TRBJ1-2	-	15	TRBV4-1	CASSQDRGRNYGYTF	TGCGCCAGCAGCCAAGACAGGGGGCGGAACTATGGCTACACCTTC
-	TRBJ2-1	-	15	TRBV6-5	CASSLSLGHNNEQFF	TGTGCCAGCAGTCTATCATTGGGGCATAACAATGAGCAGTTCTTC
-	TRBJ1-2	-	12	TRBV2	CASGITGYGYTF	TGTGCCAGCGGGATTACAGGGTATGGCTACACCTTC
TRBD2	TRBJ2-5	-	15	TRBV2	CASSARGGAWETQYF	TGTGCCAGCAGTGCCCGCGGGGGGGCCTGGGAGACCCAGTACTTC
-	TRBJ1-3	-	15	TRBV7-6	CASSLQTGVGNTIYF	TGTGCCAGCAGCCTCCAGACAGGTGTGGGAAACACCATATATTTT
TRBD1	TRBJ1-1	-	14	TRBV7-9	CASGPDREYTEAFF	TGTGCCAGCGGGCCCGACAGGGAGTACACTGAAGCTTTCTTT
-	TRBJ1-6	-	15	TRBV18	CASSLQQDVNSPLHF	TGTGCCAGCTCACTCCAACAGGACGTAAATTCACCCCTCCACTTT
TRBD1	TRBJ2-1	once	15	TRBV11-2	CASSPQGAVYNEQFF	TGTGCCAGCAGCCCCCAGGGGGCCGTCTACAATGAGCAGTTCTTC
-	TRBJ2-5	-	15	TRBV15	CATSRVGTKQETQYF	TGTGCCACCAGCAGAGTCGGGACAAAACAAGAGACCCAGTACTTC
-	TRBJ1-1	-	13	TRBV29-1	CSVDQGPRTEAFF	TGCAGCGTTGACCAGGGCCCTCGGACTGAAGCTTTCTTT
-	TRBJ1-1	-	16	TRBV6-4	CASSIYLLTVNTEAFF	TGTGCCAGCAGTATATACCTTCTTACAGTGAACACTGAAGCTTTCTTT
TRBD1	TRBJ1-4	-	15	TRBV5-1	CASSLVAGGTEKLFF	TGCGCCAGCAGCTTGGTTGCAGGGGGGACAGAAAAACTGTTTTTT
TRBD2	TRBJ2-7	once	15	TRBV19	CASSMGLAGGKEQYF	TGTGCCAGTAGTATGGGCCTAGCGGGGGGTAAAGAGCAGTACTTC